The 27 T cell receptor beta chains given below trace back to one sample, sequenced in a study of early T cells in non-severe SARS-CoV-2 infection (dated by TCRdb to about 2021). Receptor libraries were prepared by 5' RACE. Data came from a NextSeq 500. Clones were called with MiXCR by TCRdb after fastp trimmed the public reads at Q25, and only in-frame beta chains were retained. For every CDR3 protein sequence, its rows merge into one entry that carries the most common genes and DNA. The sample records 100,000 to 130,000 distinct CDR3 sequences, roughly an eighth of which are singletons. Of the sample, less than 3.5% falls within the top ten clones. Sequencing input: whole blood. The receptors were gathered from an adult who was a healthcare worker with PCR-confirmed SARS-CoV-2 infection or an uninfected control (not recorded which).

The chain links TRBV6-6 to TRBJ1-5; D remains ambiguous. Germline V gives CDR1 MNHNY, CDR2 SVGAGI (reference sequence). Trimming pared 5 bases from V and 3 bases from J, leaving 8 bases between. The CDR3 covers 13 residues. CDR3 region: CASSDRYNQPQHF. In nucleotides, the CDR3 is TGTGCCAGCAGTGACCGATACAATCAGCCCCAGCATTTT.

The genes are TRBV28 and TRBJ1-2, with 7 bases identical to TRBD1. In germline, CDR1 is MDHEN, CDR2 SYDVKM. The CDR3 is made up of 15 amino acids. V shed 4 bases, J shed 5 bases, and the junction held 10 bases outside the gene matches. CDR3 region: CASSSNPGQPYGYTF. In DNA, the CDR3 is TGTGCCAGCAGTTCAAATCCGGGACAGCCTTATGGCTACACCTTC.

The chain combines TRBV9 with TRBJ2-1; the D call may be TRBD1 or TRBD2 (6 bases each). CDR3 size: 15 residues. V was cut by 1 base and J by 1 base, with 9 bases left in between. Germline CDR1 reads SGDLS; CDR2 reads YYNGEE. CDR3 region: CASSVRGESYNEQFF. CDR3 in DNA: TGTGCCAGCAGCGTAAGGGGGGAATCCTACAATGAGCAGTTCTTC.

The chain recombines TRBV29-1 with TRBJ2-7, with TRBD1 as a possible D gene (5 bases). Germline V gene lookup returns CDR1 SQVTM and CDR2 ANQGSEA. CDR3 length: 12 amino acids. V lost 6 bases and J lost 4, with 13 bases in between. The CDR3 sequence: CSVGVVAYEQYF. In nucleotides, the CDR3 is TGCAGCGTAGGGGTCGTCGCTTACGAGCAGTACTTC.

This clonotype has a count of ten or more. The chain links TRBV5-1 to TRBJ2-1; 12 bases align to TRBD2. The CDR3 loop spans 19 amino acids. Germline V gene data show CDR1 as SGHRS and CDR2 as YFSETQ. V lost 0 bases and J lost 9; bases outside the gene matches: 16. CDR3 DNA sequence: TGCGCCAGCAGCTTGGGGGCTAGCGGGAGGGCCTGGCCTGGGAGTGAGCAGTTCTTC. This codes for CASSLGASGRAWPGSEQFF.

This clonotype was detected many times. The chain carries TRBV5-1 and TRBJ2-1, with 8 bases lining up with TRBD2. Germline assignment: CDR1 SGHRS and CDR2 YFSETQ. This CDR3 is built from 15 residues. V shed 4 bases and J 4 bases; nucleotides not matched to a gene: 7. The CDR3 is CASSLTSGMYNEQFF. DNA for the CDR3: TGCGCCAGCAGCCTCACTAGCGGCATGTACAATGAGCAGTTCTTC.

The chain joins TRBV29-1 to TRBJ2-6; no firm D call. CDR1 is SQVTM, CDR2 ANQGSEA, per germline. The CDR3 extends over 14 amino acids. The germline V and J ends were trimmed by 4 bases and 0 bases, with 7 bases remaining between them. As DNA, the CDR3 is TGCAGCGTTGCAGCCAACTCTGGGGCCAACGTCCTGACTTTC. Its protein product is CSVAANSGANVLTF.

At least ten counts were recorded for this clonotype. The chain uses TRBV28 and TRBJ2-1; perhaps D is TRBD1 or TRBD2 (6 bases each). Germline V lookup: CDR1 MDHEN, CDR2 SYDVKM. The CDR3 runs 16 residues. The V end was cut by 7 bases, the J end by 7 bases, with 23 bases between. The CDR3 sequence: CASTFQRPGANNEQFF. As DNA, the CDR3 is TGTGCCAGCACTTTTCAACGCCCGGGGGCGAATAATGAGCAGTTCTTC. Together with reference TRBV28 and TRBJ2-1, the CDR3 gives the full variable domain: DVKVTQSSRYLVKRTGEKVFLECVQDMDHENMFWYRQDPGLGLRLIYFSYDVKMKEKGDIPEGYSVSREKKERFSLILESASTNQTSMYLCASTFQRPGANNEQFFGPGTRLTVL.

This clonotype was counted at least ten times. This sequence joins TRBV7-2 and TRBJ2-3; TRBD2 agrees at 11 bases. V lost 4 bases, J lost 5 bases, and 5 bases stayed unmatched. The germline gives CDR1 SGHTA, CDR2 FQGNSA. The CDR3 totals 15 residues. CDR3 in amino acids: CASSSGTSGGDTQYF. For the CDR3, the DNA is TGTGCCAGCAGCTCTGGAACTAGCGGGGGAGATACGCAGTATTTT.

The genes are TRBV20-1 and TRBJ2-1, with D uncertain. This CDR3 contains 14 residues. CDR1 and CDR2 from the germline V gene are DFQATT and SNEGSKA (reference sequence). The germline V and J ends were trimmed by 3 bases and 4 bases, with 13 bases remaining between them. DNA of the CDR3: TGCAGTGCTAGGGGTAGCCTATTATACAATGAGCAGTTCTTC. This gives the protein CSARGSLLYNEQFF.

J is TRBJ1-2 and V is TRBV2; perhaps TRBD1 as D (6 bases). CDR3 length: 15 amino acids. Germline-derived CDR1 and CDR2 are SNHLY and FYNNEI. Trimming took off 4 bases at V and 5 bases at J, with 17 bases between the two ends. CDR3 nucleotides: TGTGCCAGCAGTGCGGAGCAGGGGATTTCGTATGGCTACACCTTC. This sequence encodes CASSAEQGISYGYTF.

There are a few counts of this clonotype. The chain carries TRBV29-1 and TRBJ2-6; D gene uncertain. V was cut by 2 bases and J by 4 bases, with 3 bases left in between. CDR1 and CDR2 (germline): SQVTM, ANQGSEA. The length of the CDR3 is 12 residues. The CDR3 DNA follows: TGCAGCGTTGAATTGGGGGCCAACGTCCTGACTTTC. It encodes CSVELGANVLTF.

This clonotype was counted at least ten times. The chain has TRBV18 and TRBJ2-1; D perhaps matches TRBD2 (5 bases). The CDR3 runs to 16 residues. With 1 base removed from V and 4 bases from J, the gap between germline ends came to 14 bases. The V gene's germline CDR1 is KGHSH and CDR2 LQKENI. The CDR3 sequence: CASSPQRAVSYNEQFF. Written as DNA, the CDR3 is TGTGCCAGCTCACCACAGAGGGCAGTCTCTTACAATGAGCAGTTCTTC.

V gene TRBV14 combines with J gene TRBJ2-1; D remains unclear. Trimming left V 7 bases short and J 0 bases short, with 16 bases between. Germline CDR1 SGHDN, CDR2 FVKESK. There are 16 residues in the CDR3. The CDR3 nucleotides are TGTGCCAGCACCCCGGCCATCAAGAACTCCTACAATGAGCAGTTCTTC. Its protein product is CASTPAIKNSYNEQFF.

This clonotype was seen only a few times. The CDR3 spells CAIRKAWNTEAFF. Here the CDR3 DNA reads TGTGCCATCAGGAAAGCATGGAACACTGAAGCTTTCTTT. This chain links TRBV10-3 with TRBJ1-1; no clear D. V lost 6 bases to trimming and J lost 1 base, with 9 bases between them. Germline CDR1 ENHRY, CDR2 SYGVKD. The CDR3 is 13 amino acids.

The rearrangement joins TRBV6-4 to TRBJ2-1; D is uncertain. The CDR3 loop spans 10 amino acids. CDR1 and CDR2 (germline): MRHNA, SNTAGT. CDR3 nucleotide sequence: TGTCCAAAAGGGTGGGGTGAGCAGTTCTTC. It yields the protein CPKGWGEQFF.

The rearrangement joins TRBV10-3 to TRBJ1-1, with 8 bases aligning to TRBD1. CDR3 length: 14 amino acids. Germline V gene lookup returns CDR1 ENHRY and CDR2 SYGVKD. Losses at the gene ends were 2 bases for V and 5 bases for J; bases not matched to a gene: 4. The CDR3 nucleotides read TGTGCCATCAGTGAGGGCAGGGGGCAAACTGAAGCTTTCTTT. It is translated as CAISEGRGQTEAFF.

This clonotype showed up just a few times. The chain is built from TRBV19 and TRBJ1-5, with D possibly being TRBD1 (5 bases). Germline lookup yields CDR1 LNHDA and CDR2 SQIVND (reference sequence). Between the trimmed V and J ends, which lost 1 base and 2 bases, there was a span of 12 bases. The CDR3 contains 16 residues. CDR3 in amino acids: CASSIVRASGNQPQHF. CDR3 nucleotides: TGTGCCAGTAGTATAGTCAGGGCGTCAGGCAATCAGCCCCAGCATTTT.

This clonotype showed up just a few times. The V gene is TRBV10-3, the J gene TRBJ2-7; tentative D call: TRBD2 (6 bases). Per germline, CDR1 ENHRY and CDR2 SYGVKD. The CDR3 extends over 14 amino acids. Trimming removed 3 bases from V and 6 bases from J, with 15 bases in between. CDR3 sequence (DNA): TGTGCCATCAGTGAAACGGCGGGACCCGGCGAGCAGTACTTC. This encodes CAISETAGPGEQYF.

This chain joins TRBV28 and TRBJ1-2; D is undetermined. Germline loops: CDR1 MDHEN, CDR2 SYDVKM. V lost 3 bases, J lost 4 bases, and 12 bases lay in between. The CDR3 is 14 amino acids. The CDR3 DNA follows: TGTGCCAGCAGTTTGTCTGTGGGCGTCTATGGCTACACCTTC. Encoded protein: CASSLSVGVYGYTF.

This chain connects TRBV28 to TRBJ2-3; 11 nucleotides agree with TRBD2. The CDR3 consists of 16 residues. Germline V gene sequence: CDR1 MDHEN, CDR2 SYDVKM. V shed 6 bases and J 3 bases; nucleotides not matched to a gene: 8. CDR3 region: CASSYSSGGMTDTQYF. DNA of the CDR3: TGTGCCAGCAGCTACTCTAGCGGGGGGATGACAGATACGCAGTATTTT.

This clonotype was counted a few times. This chain joins TRBV14 and TRBJ1-4; 9 bases match TRBD1. CDR1 and CDR2 from the germline V gene are SGHDN and FVKESK. Trimming took 0 bases from V and 8 from J; bases not matched to a gene: 7. The CDR3 has 16 residues. The CDR3 sequence: CASSQEADRGREKLFF. DNA of the CDR3: TGTGCCAGCAGCCAAGAGGCGGACAGGGGAAGGGAAAAACTGTTTTTT.

The chain combines TRBV7-9 with TRBJ2-1, with D uncertain. CDR1 is SEHNR and CDR2 is FQNEAQ in the germline V gene (reference sequence). V was shortened by 2 bases and J by 0 bases, with 8 bases between the two germline ends. This CDR3 spans 15 amino acids. CDR3 DNA sequence: TGTGCCAGCAGCTTACCGCCGAGCTCCTACAATGAGCAGTTCTTC. Amino acid sequence: CASSLPPSSYNEQFF.

This clonotype was detected many times. The V call is TRBV28, the J call TRBJ1-1; TRBD1 might be the D (5 bases). Trimming took 11 bases from V and 0 from J, leaving 16 bases between them. The CDR3 has 14 amino acids. Germline V gene sequence: CDR1 MDHEN, CDR2 SYDVKM. Here the CDR3 reads CASGVGAMNTEAFF. In nucleotides, the CDR3 is TGTGCCTCCGGGGTAGGGGCCATGAACACTGAAGCTTTCTTT.

V usage is TRBV12-3 or TRBV12-4 and J usage is TRBJ2-1; 7 bases align to TRBD2. CDR3 length: 17 residues. Trimming at V came to 6 bases and at J to 8 bases, leaving 19 bases not matched to a gene. This CDR3 is CASSPTPISGVSDEQFF. CDR3 nucleotide sequence: TGTGCCAGCAGCCCCACTCCAATAAGCGGGGTGAGCGATGAGCAGTTCTTC.

This clonotype appeared a few times. The rearrangement uses TRBV7-3 and TRBJ1-3; tentative D call: TRBD1 (6 bases). The V gene's germline CDR1 is SGHTA and CDR2 FQGTGA. The CDR3 sequence is 13 residues long. Between the trimmed V and J ends, which lost 5 bases and 5 bases, there was a span of 10 bases. The CDR3 DNA sequence: TGTGCCAGCAGCCGGGGGGCCAGAAACACCATATATTTT. It encodes CASSRGARNTIYF. Together with reference TRBV7-3 and TRBJ1-3, the CDR3 gives the full variable domain: GAGVSQTPSNKVTEKGKYVELRCDPISGHTALYWYRQSLGQGPEFLIYFQGTGAADDSGLPNDRFFAVRPEGSVSTLKIQRTERGDSAVYLCASSRGARNTIYFGEGSWLTVV.

This clonotype was counted many times. This chain links TRBV12-3 or TRBV12-4 with TRBJ1-2, with a possible D match to TRBD1 (6 bases). V was cut by 6 bases and J by 8 bases, with 19 bases left in between. The CDR3 extends over 14 amino acids. The chain's CDR3 is CASSHTTGMGGYTF. The CDR3 region has the DNA TGTGCCAGCAGCCACACCACAGGGATGGGCGGCTACACCTTC.